This T cell receptor beta chain was sequenced for a study of response to subunit inactivated influenza vaccine. The germline V and J ends were trimmed by 1 base and 10 bases, with 11 bases remaining between them. This CDR3 is built from 13 residues. Germline values: CDR1 SGHTA, CDR2 FQGNSA. Using its own MiXCR run on the RT-PCR reads, TCRdb lists one record per CDR3 protein. The table records hundreds of thousands of distinct CDR3 sequences, around 13% of them present only once. This clonotype has ten or more counts. V usage is TRBV7-2 and J usage is TRBJ2-1; D not resolved. The clonotype was recovered from a man aged 45 to 65 who received an inactivated influenza vaccine. Sequencing used PBMCs from blood, obtained 14 to 15 days before vaccination. CDR3 loop: CASSLVGGNEQFF. The CDR3 DNA follows: TGTGCCAGCAGCTTAGTTGGTGGGAACGAGCAGTTCTTC.